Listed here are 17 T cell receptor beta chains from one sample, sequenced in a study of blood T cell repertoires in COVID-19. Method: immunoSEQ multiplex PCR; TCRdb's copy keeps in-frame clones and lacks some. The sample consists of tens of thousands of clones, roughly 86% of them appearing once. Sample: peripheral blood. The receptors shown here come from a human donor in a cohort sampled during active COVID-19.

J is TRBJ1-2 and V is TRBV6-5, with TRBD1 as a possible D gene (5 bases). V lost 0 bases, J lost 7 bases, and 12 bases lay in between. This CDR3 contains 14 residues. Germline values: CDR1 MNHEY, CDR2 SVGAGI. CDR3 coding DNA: TGTGCCAGCAGTTACTCGCGGGGGTTGGGTGGCTACACCTTC. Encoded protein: CASSYSRGLGGYTF.

In DNA, the CDR3 is TGTGCCACCAGCAGACGGGGTACTAGCGGGAGGTCCTACGAGCAGTACTTC. Translation gives CATSRRGTSGRSYEQYF. The chain joins TRBV15 to TRBJ2-7; 12 bases line up with TRBD2. The CDR3 runs 17 residues. Germline lookup yields CDR1 LNHNV and CDR2 YYDKDF (reference sequence). V lost 2 bases and J lost 1; bases outside the gene matches: 6. The full variable domain, in which reference TRBV15 and TRBJ2-7 provide the parts outside the CDR3, is DAMVIQNPRYQVTQFGKPVTLSCSQTLNHNVMYWYQQKSSQAPKLLFHYYDKDFNNEADTPDNFQSRRPNTSFCFLDIRSPGLGDTAMYLCATSRRGTSGRSYEQYFGPGTRLTVT.

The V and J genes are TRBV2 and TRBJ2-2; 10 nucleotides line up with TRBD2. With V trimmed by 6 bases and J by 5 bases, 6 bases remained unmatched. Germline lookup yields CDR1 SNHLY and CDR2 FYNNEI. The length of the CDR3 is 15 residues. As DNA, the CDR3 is TGTGCCAGCAGAGCTAGCGGGAGTGGAACCGGGGAGCTGTTTTTT. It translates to CASRASGSGTGELFF. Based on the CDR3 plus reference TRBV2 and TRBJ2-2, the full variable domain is EPEVTQTPSHQVTQMGQEVILRCVPISNHLYFYWYRQILGQKVEFLVSFYNNEISEKSEIFDDQFSVERPDGSNFTLKIRSTKLEDSAMYFCASRASGSGTGELFFGEGSRLTVL.

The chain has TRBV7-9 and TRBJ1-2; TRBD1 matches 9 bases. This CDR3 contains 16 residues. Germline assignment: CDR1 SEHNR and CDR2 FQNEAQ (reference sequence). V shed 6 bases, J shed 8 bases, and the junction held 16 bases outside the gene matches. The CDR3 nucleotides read TGTGCCAGCAGTACAGGGGGCGCCGGGTTCTCTGCGGGCTACACCTTC. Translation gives CASSTGGAGFSAGYTF.

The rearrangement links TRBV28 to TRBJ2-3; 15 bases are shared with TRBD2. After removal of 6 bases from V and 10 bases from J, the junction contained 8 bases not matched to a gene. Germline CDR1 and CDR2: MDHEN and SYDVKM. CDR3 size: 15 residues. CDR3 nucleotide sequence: TGTGCCAGCAGCTTGGGGACTAGCGGGAGGCTAGCGCAGTATTTT. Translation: CASSLGTSGRLAQYF.

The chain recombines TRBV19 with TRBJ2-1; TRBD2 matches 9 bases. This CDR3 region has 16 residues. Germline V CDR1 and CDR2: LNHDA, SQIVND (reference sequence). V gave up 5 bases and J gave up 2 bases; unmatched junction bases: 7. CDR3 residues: CASSALAGPTYNEQFF. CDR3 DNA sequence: TGTGCCAGTAGTGCCCTAGCGGGACCCACCTACAATGAGCAGTTCTTC.

The CDR3 sequence is CASSSGQGITGELFF. The CDR3 DNA reads TGCGCCAGCAGCTCGGGACAGGGGATCACCGGGGAGCTGTTTTTT. The chain recombines TRBV5-1 with TRBJ2-2; 10 positions agree with TRBD1. V was pared by 3 bases and J by 4 bases, with 3 bases of the junction left unmatched. The germline gives CDR1 SGHRS, CDR2 YFSETQ. The length of the CDR3 is 15 residues.

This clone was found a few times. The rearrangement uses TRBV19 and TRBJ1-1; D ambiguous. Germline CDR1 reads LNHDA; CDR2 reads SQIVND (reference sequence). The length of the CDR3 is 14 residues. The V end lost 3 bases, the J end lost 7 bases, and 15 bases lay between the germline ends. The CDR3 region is CASSITRGKSEAFF. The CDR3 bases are TGTGCCAGTAGTATCACGCGGGGAAAAAGTGAAGCTTTCTTT.

CDR3 protein: CASSWSRGWIGELFF. For the CDR3, the DNA is TGTGCCAGCAGTTGGTCAAGGGGATGGATCGGGGAGCTGTTTTTT. The chain has TRBV27 and TRBJ2-2; a weak D match, TRBD1 (5 bases). This CDR3 region has 15 residues. Trimming shortened V by 4 bases and J by 7 bases, and 16 bases separated the two germline ends. Germline assignment: CDR1 MNHEY and CDR2 SMNVEV (reference sequence).

DNA of the CDR3: TGTGCCAGCAGCCCGGGACAGGGGGCAAGCAATCAGCCCCAGCATTTT. Amino acids: CASSPGQGASNQPQHF. The chain combines TRBV6-6 with TRBJ1-5; 12 nucleotides agree with TRBD1. Germline CDR1 is MNHNY and CDR2 is SVGAGI (reference sequence). After removal of 6 bases from V and 1 base from J, the junction contained 4 bases not matched to a gene. This CDR3 comprises 16 residues.

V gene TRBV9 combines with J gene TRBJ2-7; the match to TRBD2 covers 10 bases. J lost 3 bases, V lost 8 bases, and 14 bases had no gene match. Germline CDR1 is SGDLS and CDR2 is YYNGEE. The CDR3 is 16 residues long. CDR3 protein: CARKGASGSFRYEQYF. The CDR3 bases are TGTGCCAGGAAAGGGGCTAGCGGGAGTTTCCGCTACGAGCAGTACTTC.

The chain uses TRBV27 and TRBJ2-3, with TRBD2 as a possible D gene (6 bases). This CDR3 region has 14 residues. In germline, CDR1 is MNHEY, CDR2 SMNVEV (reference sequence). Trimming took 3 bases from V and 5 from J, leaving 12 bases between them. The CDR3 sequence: CASSLGRGRDTQYF. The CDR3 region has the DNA TGTGCCAGCAGTTTGGGGCGGGGCAGAGATACGCAGTATTTT.

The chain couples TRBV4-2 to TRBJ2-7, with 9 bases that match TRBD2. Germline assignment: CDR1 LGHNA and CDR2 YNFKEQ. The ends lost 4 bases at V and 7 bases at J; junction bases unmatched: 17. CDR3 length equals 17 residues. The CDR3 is CASSRLGGVAGAGEQYF. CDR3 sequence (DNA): TGTGCCAGCAGCCGCCTGGGAGGGGTAGCGGGAGCTGGGGAGCAGTACTTC.

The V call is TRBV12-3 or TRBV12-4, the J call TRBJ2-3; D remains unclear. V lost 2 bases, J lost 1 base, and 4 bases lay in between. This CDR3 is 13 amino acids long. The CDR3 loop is CASSLTRTDTQYF. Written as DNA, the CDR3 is TGTGCCAGCAGTTTAACTCGCACAGATACGCAGTATTTT.

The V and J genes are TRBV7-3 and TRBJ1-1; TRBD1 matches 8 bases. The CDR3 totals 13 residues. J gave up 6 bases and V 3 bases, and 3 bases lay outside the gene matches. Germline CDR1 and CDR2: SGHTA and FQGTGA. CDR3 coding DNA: TGTGCCAGCAGCTTGGCAGGGGGCCCTGAAGCTTTCTTT. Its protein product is CASSLAGGPEAFF.

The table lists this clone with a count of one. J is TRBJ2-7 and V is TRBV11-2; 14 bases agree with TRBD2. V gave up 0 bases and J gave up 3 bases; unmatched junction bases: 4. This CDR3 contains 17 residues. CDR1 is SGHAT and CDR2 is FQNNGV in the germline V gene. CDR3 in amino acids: CASSLDGTSGGIYEQYF. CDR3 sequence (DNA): TGTGCCAGCAGCTTAGATGGGACTAGCGGGGGAATCTACGAGCAGTACTTC.

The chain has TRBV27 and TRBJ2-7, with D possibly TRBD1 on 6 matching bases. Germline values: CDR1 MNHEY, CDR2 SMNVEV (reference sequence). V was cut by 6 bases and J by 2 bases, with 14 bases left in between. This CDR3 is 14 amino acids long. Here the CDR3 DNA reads TGTGCCAGCAGCAGACAGGTGGACACCTACGAGCAGTACTTC. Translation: CASSRQVDTYEQYF.